This T cell receptor beta chain appears in the sequencing data of a study of a mutant IDH1 vaccine in newly diagnosed glioma. Study-level background: Vaccination of patients was performed eight times, in weeks 1, 3, 5, 7, 11, 15, 19 and 23. Patients got their first vaccination 4-6 weeks after radiotherapy alone, or with temozolomide cycles.

Trimming pared 5 bases from V and 4 bases from J, leaving 18 bases between. The germline V gene encodes CDR1 SGHTA and CDR2 FQGTGA. This CDR3 has 15 amino acids. Profiling relied on immunoSEQ multiplex PCR, and the TCRdb table lists in-frame clones only, not all of them. The table has approximately 61,000 clones, 80% seen once. Time point noted: week 11, during vaccination. A single vaccine dose contained 300 ug of mutant IDH1 20-mer peptide, and topical imiquimod was used with it. Tumors from donors were new WHO grade 3 or 4 IDH1-mutant astrocytomas with ATRX loss. In the case of this clone: Its specificity is unknown.

This TCR derives from a man in his fifties with glioma. The source was PBMCs, collected from a glioma patient whose treatment included an IDH1 peptide vaccine. The chain recombines TRBV7-3 with TRBJ2-7; a possible D gene is TRBD1 (6 bases). The CDR3 spells CASSLDGAGTYEQYF. The CDR3 region has the DNA TGTGCCAGCAGCCTGGATGGGGCAGGGACATACGAGCAGTACTTC.